This T cell receptor beta chain was documented in a study of cytotoxic CD8 clonotypes in ibrutinib-treated CLL. Across the study: There were about 10 relapsed/refractory patients and about 14 treatment-naive patients, and fewer than 18 were IGHV unmutated.

Overall study findings and caveats: Baseline values of clonality outstripped age-matched healthy donors and followed circulating CD8+ T-cell counts. At ibrutinib response, clonality increased, and at progression it declined back toward baseline. Among the clonotypes, public ones were uncommon and contracted or held stable on treatment.

Assay used: immunoSEQ multiplex PCR; TCRdb lists only in-frame clones, some missing. The data hold tens of thousands of clones, with over 60% observed a single time. Details on this clone: Antigen unknown.

Trimming removed 4 bases at V and 10 bases at J, with 24 bases between. There are 16 residues in the CDR3. The V gene's germline CDR1 is SGDLS and CDR2 YYNGEE. This chain links TRBV9 with TRBJ2-1; D possibly corresponds to TRBD1 (6 bases). The specimen was PBMCs, collected after 24 months of ibrutinib treatment. This TCR was recovered from a human donor with chronic lymphocytic leukemia. CDR3 sequence reads: CASSISSEGHWGEQFF. The CDR3 bases are TGTGCCAGCAGCATCTCTTCCGAGGGACACTGGGGGGAGCAGTTCTTC.